This T cell receptor (beta chain) was found in a study of post-analysis software for immune sequencing data. Overall study context: The disease courses covered relapsing-remitting, secondary progressive and progressive-relapsing multiple sclerosis. Overall study findings and caveats: Significantly decreased normalized Chao1 diversity was recorded for multiple sclerosis patients relative to controls. Patients had higher frequencies than controls of four to six TRBV segments, including TRBV5-6, TRBV5-1 and TRBV20-1. When the samples were clustered directly with F measure, those that had been prepared in the same batch showed strong co-clustering.

The CDR3 is made up of 14 amino acids. V shed 3 bases, J shed 3 bases, and the junction held 3 bases outside the gene matches. Presence of unique molecular identifiers characterized the TCR beta cDNA libraries. TCRdb analysed the PCR reads with MiXCR anew, one entry per CDR3 protein. The sample lists 700,000 to 900,000 distinct CDR3 sequences; roughly 46% were seen once. Comment on this clonotype: What it recognizes is unknown.

This rearrangement joins TRBV12-3 or TRBV12-4 to TRBJ2-5, with 8 bases aligning to TRBD2. Specimen: blood. This receptor was taken from a girl between 10 and 17 years old with multiple sclerosis. The CDR3: CASSFFGREETQYF. For the CDR3, the DNA is TGTGCCAGCAGTTTTTTCGGGAGGGAAGAGACCCAGTACTTC.